Listed here is a single TCR beta chain. Its antigen is not yet known. Per-base quality was not reported, and no clone a single base away is much larger than it. The immunoSEQ Assay, a bias-controlled multiplex PCR, was used to amplify TCRbeta CDR3 regions from genomic DNA. The study's processing was this. Nucleated cell counts per sample were estimated from amplification of reference gene primers within the assay. To quantify the absolute abundance of each unique TCRbeta CDR3 rearrangement, sequence reads were collapsed and filtered. For each sample, productive Simpson clonality was calculated as the square root of Simpson's diversity index over productive rearrangements. TCRdb mirrors the immuneACCESS table, restricted to in-frame sequences. Some clones are absent from its copies; in checked studies, under half trace to an unresolved V gene, and the reason for the others is unknown. That table gives V, J and clone size, and the DNA gave D and trimming. The sample has approximately 400,000 clones on record, around 87% of them singletons. The ten largest clones add up to approximately 1.2% of the sample.

This sample is part of a study of blood T cell repertoires in COVID-19 (dated by TCRdb to 2019 to 2021). Turning to the overall study: Samples covering the acute and convalescent phases of COVID-19 were provided by collaborators in the United States, Italy and Spain. The material from the prospective study consisted of cDNA or gDNA derived from T cells, B-cell-depleted T cells, or PBMCs. Deeply sampled blood TCRbeta repertoires from subjects exposed to, actively infected with, or recovered from COVID-19 were included in the dataset. The repertoires were released in a freely available public database intended as a resource for research on the immune response to SARS-CoV-2. Samples came from the ongoing ImmuneRACE study (first 160 participants) plus 1,254 subjects from 6 global collaborators. A de-identified subject ID, COVID-19 status, age in years and sex were almost always included in the sample metadata. Where available, HLA class I and class II types were taken from metadata supplied by the sample provider and were not determined by assay-based typing. What the work shows at the level of the full study, not this receptor alone: Clinical and demographic metadata were provided uncurated, with the amount varying by source and participant.

The CDR3 has 18 amino acids, counting the end cysteine and phenylalanine. The DNA shown is the 54-base CDR3, in frame from base 1. V is pruned by 0 bases and J by 4 bases, leaving 10 bases of the junction without a gene match. The germline V gene specifies KGHSH as CDR1 and LQKENI as CDR2. Participants in the prospective study were enrolled through a virtual design, were aged roughly 18 to 100 years, and lived in 24 United States geographic areas. In the prospective study, cohorts were assigned on the basis of participant-reported clinical history obtained from a screening survey and a study questionnaire. For ImmuneRACE Cohort 3, a participant was defined as recovered based on two consecutive negative NP/OP PCR tests, clearance by a healthcare professional, or resolution of symptoms. In the prospective study, whole blood, serum and a nasopharyngeal or oropharyngeal swab were collected from each participant by mobile phlebotomists. Participants in the prospective study had the option to provide additional blood draws and questionnaires over a roughly 2-month period. Before DNA extraction, prospective study blood samples were shipped either frozen or at room temperature.

This clonotype originated in a man aged 30-40 years who had recovered from COVID-19. The material sequenced was PBMCs or T cells enriched from blood (not recorded which). The rearranged chain carries TRBV18 and TRBJ1-3; the junction holds 9 bases that match TRBD1. The DNA reads as follows: TGTGCCAGCTCACCACCGGGTCGGGACAGGGTGTCCGGAAACACCATATATTTT. Its coded protein is CASSPPGRDRVSGNTIYF. The full variable domain, with segments outside the CDR3 supplied by the reference TRBV18 and TRBJ1-3 proteins, appears as NAGVMQNPRHLVRRRGQEARLRCSPMKGHSHVYWYRQLPEEGLKFMVYLQKENIIDESGMPKERFSAEFPKEGPSILRIQQVVRGDSAAYFCASSPPGRDRVSGNTIYFGEGSWLTVV.